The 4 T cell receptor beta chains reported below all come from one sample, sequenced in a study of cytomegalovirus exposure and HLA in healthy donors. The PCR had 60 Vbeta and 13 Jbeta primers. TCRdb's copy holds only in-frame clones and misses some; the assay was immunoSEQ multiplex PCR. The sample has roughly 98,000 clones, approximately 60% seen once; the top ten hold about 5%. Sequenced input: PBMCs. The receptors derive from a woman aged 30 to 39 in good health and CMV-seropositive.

Here the CDR3 DNA reads TGTGCCAGCAGCTCTTGGAGGGATAACACCGGGGAGCTGTTTTTT. It yields the protein CASSSWRDNTGELFF. V and J are TRBV7-6 and TRBJ2-2, with D perhaps TRBD2 (6 bases). Trimming removed 4 bases at V and 2 bases at J, with 11 bases between. Germline V gives CDR1 SGHVS, CDR2 FNYEAQ. The CDR3 spans 15 residues.

CDR3 coding DNA: TGCGCCAGCAGCCAAGACTGGGGCACCTACACTGAAGCTTTCTTT. This gives the protein CASSQDWGTYTEAFF. This rearrangement joins TRBV4-3 to TRBJ1-1; TRBD1 is a possible D gene (5 bases). Germline lookup yields CDR1 LGHNA and CDR2 YSLEER. V gave up 0 bases and J gave up 3 bases, with 11 bases separating them. The CDR3 length is 15 residues.

The CDR3, as DNA: TGTGCCAGCAGTACAGACAGGGTAGGCCGGTTAACTAATGAAAAACTGTTTTTT. Translation: CASSTDRVGRLTNEKLFF. This chain uses TRBV28 with TRBJ1-4; 7 bases are a match to TRBD1. CDR1 is MDHEN and CDR2 is SYDVKM in the germline V gene. This CDR3 has 18 residues. V gave up 5 bases and J gave up 1 base; unmatched junction bases: 13.

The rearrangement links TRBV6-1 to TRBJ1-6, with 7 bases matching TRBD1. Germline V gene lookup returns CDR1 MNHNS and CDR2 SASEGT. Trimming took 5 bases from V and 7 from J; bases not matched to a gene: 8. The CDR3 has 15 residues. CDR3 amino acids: CASSLRTGPNSPLHF. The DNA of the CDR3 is TGTGCCAGCAGTCTTCGGACAGGACCGAATTCACCCCTCCACTTT.